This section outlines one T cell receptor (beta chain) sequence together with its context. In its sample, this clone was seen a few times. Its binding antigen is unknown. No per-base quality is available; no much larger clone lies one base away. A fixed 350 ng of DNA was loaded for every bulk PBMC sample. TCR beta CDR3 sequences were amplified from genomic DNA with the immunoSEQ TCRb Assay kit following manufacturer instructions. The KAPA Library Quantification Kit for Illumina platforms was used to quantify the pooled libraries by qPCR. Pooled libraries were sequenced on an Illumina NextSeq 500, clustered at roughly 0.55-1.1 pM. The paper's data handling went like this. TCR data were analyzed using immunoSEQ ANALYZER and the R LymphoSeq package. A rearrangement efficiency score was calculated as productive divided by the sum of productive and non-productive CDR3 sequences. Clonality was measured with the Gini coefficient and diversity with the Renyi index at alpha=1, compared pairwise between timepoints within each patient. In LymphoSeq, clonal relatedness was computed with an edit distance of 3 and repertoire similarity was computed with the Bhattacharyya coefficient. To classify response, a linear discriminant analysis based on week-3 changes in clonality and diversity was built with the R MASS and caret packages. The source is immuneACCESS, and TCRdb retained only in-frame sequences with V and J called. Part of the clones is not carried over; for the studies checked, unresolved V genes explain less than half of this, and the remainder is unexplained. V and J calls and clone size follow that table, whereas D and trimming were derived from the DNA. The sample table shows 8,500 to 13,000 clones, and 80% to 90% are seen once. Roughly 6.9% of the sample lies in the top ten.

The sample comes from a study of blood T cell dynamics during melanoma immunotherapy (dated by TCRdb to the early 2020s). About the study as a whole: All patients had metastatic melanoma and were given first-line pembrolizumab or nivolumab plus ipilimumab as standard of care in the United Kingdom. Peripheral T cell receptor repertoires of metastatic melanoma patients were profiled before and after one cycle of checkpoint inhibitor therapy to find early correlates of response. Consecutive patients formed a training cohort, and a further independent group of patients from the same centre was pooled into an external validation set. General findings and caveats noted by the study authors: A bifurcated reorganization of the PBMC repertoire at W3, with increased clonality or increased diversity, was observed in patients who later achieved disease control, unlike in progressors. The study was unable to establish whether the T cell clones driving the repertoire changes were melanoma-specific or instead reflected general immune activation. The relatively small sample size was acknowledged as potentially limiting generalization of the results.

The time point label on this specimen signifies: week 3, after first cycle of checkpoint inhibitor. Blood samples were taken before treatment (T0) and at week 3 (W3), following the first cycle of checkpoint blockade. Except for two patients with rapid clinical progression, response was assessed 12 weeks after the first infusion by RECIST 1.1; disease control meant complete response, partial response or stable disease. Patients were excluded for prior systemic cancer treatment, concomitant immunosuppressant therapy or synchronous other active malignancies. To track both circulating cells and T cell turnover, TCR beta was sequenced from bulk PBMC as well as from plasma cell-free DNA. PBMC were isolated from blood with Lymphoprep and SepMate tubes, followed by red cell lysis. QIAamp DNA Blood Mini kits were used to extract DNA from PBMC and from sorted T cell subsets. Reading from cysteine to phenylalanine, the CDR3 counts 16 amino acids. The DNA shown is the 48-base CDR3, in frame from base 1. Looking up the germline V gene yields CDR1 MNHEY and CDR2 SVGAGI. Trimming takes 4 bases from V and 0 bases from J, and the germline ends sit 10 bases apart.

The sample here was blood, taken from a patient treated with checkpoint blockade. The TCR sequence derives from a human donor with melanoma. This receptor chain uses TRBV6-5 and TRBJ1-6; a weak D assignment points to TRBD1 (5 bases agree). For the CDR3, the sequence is CASSFRGSSYNSPLHF. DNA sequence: TGTGCCAGCAGTTTCCGGGGGAGCTCCTATAATTCACCCCTCCACTTT.